This T cell receptor beta chain originates from a study of T cell repertoires in ileal Crohn's disease. Time point noted: neoterminal ileum biopsy at postoperative endoscopy, about 6 months after surgery. The protocol was immunoSEQ multiplex PCR, while the TCRdb copy is restricted to in-frame clones and leaves out a portion. The sample yields 3,500 or so clones, roughly three quarters seen once. The CDR3 extends over 15 amino acids. Germline V CDR1 and CDR2: SGHTA, FQGTGA. This clone was recorded once. The V gene is TRBV7-3, the J gene TRBJ2-5; D is possibly TRBD2 (6 bases). The J call is uncertain, as TRBJ2-7 better fits the DNA end. This receptor was obtained from an adult with Crohn's disease. The sequenced sample was ileal tissue. CDR3 nucleotides: TGTGCCAGCCCCTGGGGCGGGACCTGGGAGTACGAGCAGTACTTC. This codes for CASPWGGTWEYEQYF.